Included here is one T cell receptor (beta chain) sequence, with context. Original methodology: Amplification with reference gene primers provided the estimates of nucleated cell counts. Here immunoSEQ multiplex PCR was the method, and the copy in TCRdb shows in-frame clones only, minus some. V, J and clone size are those of that table, while D and trimming were read from the DNA. The sample includes tens of thousands of clones, over 80% seen only once; the top ten take approximately 40%. The source of the sample is a study of blood T cell repertoires in COVID-19. About the study: Specimens from acute and convalescent COVID-19 originated in the United States, Italy and Spain. T cells, B-cell-depleted T cells, or PBMCs supplied cDNA or gDNA.

The sequenced sample consisted of peripheral blood. The receptor's source is a woman of 80 years or more with acute or convalescent COVID-19.

This chain's CDR3 is CASNFGGYGKAFF. DNA of the CDR3: TGTGCCAGCAACTTCGGGGGTTATGGAAAAGCTTTCTTT. This sequence joins TRBV7-9 and TRBJ1-1; possibly TRBD1 for D (5 bases). CDR3 length: 13 residues. V was clipped by 7 bases and J by 9 bases, with 18 bases between them. Germline CDR1 SEHNR, CDR2 FQNEAQ (reference sequence). The full variable domain, in which reference TRBV7-9 and TRBJ1-1 provide the parts outside the CDR3, is DTGVSQNPRHKITKRGQNVTFRCDPISEHNRLYWYRQTLGQGPEFLTYFQNEAQLEKSRLLSDRFSAERPKGSFSTLEIQRTEQGDSAMYLCASNFGGYGKAFFGQGTRLTVV.